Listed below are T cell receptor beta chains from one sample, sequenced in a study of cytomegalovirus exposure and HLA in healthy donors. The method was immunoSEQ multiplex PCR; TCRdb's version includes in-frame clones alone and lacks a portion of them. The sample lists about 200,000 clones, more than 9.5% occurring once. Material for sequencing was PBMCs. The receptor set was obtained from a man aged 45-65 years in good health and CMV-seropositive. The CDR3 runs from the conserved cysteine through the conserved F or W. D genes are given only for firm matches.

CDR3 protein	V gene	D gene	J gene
CASSPLEAGGTEAFF	TRBV18	TRBD1	TRBJ1-1
CASTDQGYGANVLTF	TRBV6-6	-	TRBJ2-6
CASSSAGGNYGYTF	TRBV11-2	-	TRBJ1-2
CASRLTDQPQHF	TRBV6-1	-	TRBJ1-5
CASSEAPRGAVYEQYF	TRBV2	TRBD2	TRBJ2-7
CASSQDGAMNTEAFF	TRBV14	-	TRBJ1-1
CASSFGGLTEAFF	TRBV5-4	-	TRBJ1-1
CASSFPARVSNTIYF	TRBV5-6	-	TRBJ1-3
CASSFEGDEQYF	TRBV27	-	TRBJ2-7
CASSPTGRDTGELFF	TRBV5-4	-	TRBJ2-2
CASSSWDNLETQYF	TRBV7-9	-	TRBJ2-5